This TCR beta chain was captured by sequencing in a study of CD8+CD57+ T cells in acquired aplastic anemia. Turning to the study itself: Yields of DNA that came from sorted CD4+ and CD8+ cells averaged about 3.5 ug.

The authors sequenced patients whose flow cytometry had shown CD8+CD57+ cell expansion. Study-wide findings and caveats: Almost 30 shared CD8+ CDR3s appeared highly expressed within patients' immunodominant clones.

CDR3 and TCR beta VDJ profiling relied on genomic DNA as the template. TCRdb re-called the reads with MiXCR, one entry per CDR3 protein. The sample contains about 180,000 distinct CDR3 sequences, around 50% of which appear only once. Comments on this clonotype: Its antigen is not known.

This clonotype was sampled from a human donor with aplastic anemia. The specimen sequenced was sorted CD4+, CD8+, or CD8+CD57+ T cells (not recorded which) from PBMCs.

This chain's CDR3 is CASSLDGQNPGNTIYF. The DNA of the CDR3 is TGCGCCAGCAGCTTGGACGGACAAAATCCTGGAAACACCATATATTTT. The V and J genes are TRBV5-1 and TRBJ1-3, with D tentatively TRBD1 (5 bases). The germline V gene has CDR1 SGHRS and CDR2 YFSETQ. CDR3 length equals 16 residues. V was pared by 0 bases and J by 2 bases, with 12 bases between.